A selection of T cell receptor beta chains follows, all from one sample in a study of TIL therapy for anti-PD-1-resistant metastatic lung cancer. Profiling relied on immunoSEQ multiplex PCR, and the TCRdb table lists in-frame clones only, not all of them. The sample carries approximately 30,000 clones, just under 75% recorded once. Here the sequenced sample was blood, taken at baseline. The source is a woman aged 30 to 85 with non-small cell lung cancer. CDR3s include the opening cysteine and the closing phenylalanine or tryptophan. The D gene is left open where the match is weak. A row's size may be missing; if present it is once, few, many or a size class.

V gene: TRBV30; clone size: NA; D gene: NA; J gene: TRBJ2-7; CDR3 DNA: TGTGCCTGGAGCCTCCCCCAACGGTCAATCTACGAGCAGTACTTC; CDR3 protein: CAWSLPQRSIYEQYF
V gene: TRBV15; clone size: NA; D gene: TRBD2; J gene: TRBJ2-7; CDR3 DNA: TGTGCCACCAGCAGAGACCTAGCGGGAGTAGGCGAGCAGTACTTC; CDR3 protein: CATSRDLAGVGEQYF
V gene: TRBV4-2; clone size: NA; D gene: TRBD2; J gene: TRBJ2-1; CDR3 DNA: TGTGCCAGCAGCCGGATGGAAACTAGCGACGAGCAGTTCTTC; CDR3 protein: CASSRMETSDEQFF
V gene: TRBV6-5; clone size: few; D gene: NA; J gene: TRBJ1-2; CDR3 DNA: TGTGCCAGCAGCCTTAGACAGACTATGATCTACACCTTC; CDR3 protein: CASSLRQTMIYTF
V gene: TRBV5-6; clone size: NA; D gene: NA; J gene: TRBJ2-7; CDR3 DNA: TGTGCCAGCACCCGGATCTGGGGGGAATACGAGCAGTACTTC; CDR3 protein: CASTRIWGEYEQYF
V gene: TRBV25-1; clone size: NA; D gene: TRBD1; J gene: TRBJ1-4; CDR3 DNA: TGTGCCAGCAGTGAAGGTGGGCAGGGGGGTGAAAAACTGTTTTTT; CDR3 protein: CASSEGGQGGEKLFF
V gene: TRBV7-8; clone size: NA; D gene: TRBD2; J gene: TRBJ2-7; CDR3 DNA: TGTGCCAGCAGACAGCGGGAGGGGACCTACGAGCAGTACTTC; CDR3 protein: CASRQREGTYEQYF
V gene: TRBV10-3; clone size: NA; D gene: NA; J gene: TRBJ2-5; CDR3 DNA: TGTGCCATCAGACAGGGTGCCCAGGAGACCCAGTACTTC; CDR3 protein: CAIRQGAQETQYF
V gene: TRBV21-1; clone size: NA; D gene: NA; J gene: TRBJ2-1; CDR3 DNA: TGTGCCAGCAGCAAAGGACCCCGGGGGCGGGAGGGCTCCAATGAGCAGTTCTTC; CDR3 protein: CASSKGPRGREGSNEQFF
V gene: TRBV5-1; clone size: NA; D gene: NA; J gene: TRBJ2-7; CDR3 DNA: TGCGCCAGCAGCTTGGACCGACAGGCCTACGAGCAGTACTTC; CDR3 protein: CASSLDRQAYEQYF
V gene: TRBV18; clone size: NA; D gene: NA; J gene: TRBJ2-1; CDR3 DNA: TGTGCCAGCTTACCGACTAGGTCCTACAATGAGCAGTTCTTC; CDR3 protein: CASLPTRSYNEQFF
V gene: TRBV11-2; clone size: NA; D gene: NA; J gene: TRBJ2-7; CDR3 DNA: TGTGCCAGCAGCGCCTGGGGCGCCAGCTCCTACGAGCAGTACTTC; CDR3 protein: CASSAWGASSYEQYF
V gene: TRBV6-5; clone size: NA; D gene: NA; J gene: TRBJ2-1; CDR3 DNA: TGTGCCAGCAGTCAACTCACTCGGGATGAGCAGTTCTTC; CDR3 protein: CASSQLTRDEQFF
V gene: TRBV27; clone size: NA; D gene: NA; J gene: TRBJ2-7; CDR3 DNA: TGTGCCAGCAGTTTATTTGGGCAGGGGGGAATCGTGGCCTACGAGCAGTACTTC; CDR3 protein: CASSLFGQGGIVAYEQYF
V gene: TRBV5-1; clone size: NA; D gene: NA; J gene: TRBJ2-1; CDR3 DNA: TGCGCCAGCAGCCTGACCGCTACCCTAGTCAATGAGCAGTTCTTC; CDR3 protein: CASSLTATLVNEQFF
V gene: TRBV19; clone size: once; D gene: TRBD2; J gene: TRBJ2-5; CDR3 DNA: TGTGCCAGTAGTTCACTAGCGGGAGGTCGCGAGACCCAGTACTTC; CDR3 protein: CASSSLAGGRETQYF
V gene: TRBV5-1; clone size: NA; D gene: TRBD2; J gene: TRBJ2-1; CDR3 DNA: TGCGCCAGCAGCTTGGCATCTAGCGGGATTTGGGGTAATGAGCAGTTCTTC; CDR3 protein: CASSLASSGIWGNEQFF
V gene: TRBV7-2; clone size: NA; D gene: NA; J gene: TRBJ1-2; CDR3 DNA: TGTGCCAGCAGCTACAGCCCGAACCCTTCCTTC; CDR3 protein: CASSYSPNPSF
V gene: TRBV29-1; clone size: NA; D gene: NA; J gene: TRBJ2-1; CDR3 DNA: TGCAGCGTTGCCGACAATGAGCAGTTCTTC; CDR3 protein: CSVADNEQFF
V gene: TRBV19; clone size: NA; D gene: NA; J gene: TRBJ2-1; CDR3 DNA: TGTGCCAGTAGTCGGCCGGCAGGGGTCAATGAGCAGTTCTTC; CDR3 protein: CASSRPAGVNEQFF
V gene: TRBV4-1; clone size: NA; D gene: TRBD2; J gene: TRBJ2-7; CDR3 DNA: TGCGCCAGCAGCCTAATACATACCGGGACTAGCGGATCCTACGAGCAGTACTTC; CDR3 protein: CASSLIHTGTSGSYEQYF
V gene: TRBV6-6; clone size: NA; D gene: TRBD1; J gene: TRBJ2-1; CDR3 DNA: TGTGCCAGCAGACCGGGACAGCTCAACAATGAGCAGTTCTTC; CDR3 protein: CASRPGQLNNEQFF
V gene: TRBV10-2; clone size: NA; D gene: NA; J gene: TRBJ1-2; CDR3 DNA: TGCGCCAGCAGTGAGTCTTCGGGCAGGGCCGGCTATGGCTACACCTTC; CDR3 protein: CASSESSGRAGYGYTF
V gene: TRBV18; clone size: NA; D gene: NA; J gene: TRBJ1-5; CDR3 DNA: TGTGCCAGCTCACCGGCAGGTGGGTATCAGCCCCAGCATTTT; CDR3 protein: CASSPAGGYQPQHF
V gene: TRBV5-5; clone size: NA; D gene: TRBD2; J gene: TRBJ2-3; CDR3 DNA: TGTGCCAGCAGCCCTCGACTAGCGGGAGAAGATACGCAGTATTTT; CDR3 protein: CASSPRLAGEDTQYF
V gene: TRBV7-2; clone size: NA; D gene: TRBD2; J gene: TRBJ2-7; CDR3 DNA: TGTGCCAGCAGCCGTAGGGAACTATCTAGCGGGAGCCTGTACGAGCAGTACTTC; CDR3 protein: CASSRRELSSGSLYEQYF
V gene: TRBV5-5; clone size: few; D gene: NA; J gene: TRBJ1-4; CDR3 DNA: TGTGCCAGCAGTCTCGGGATTTCCAATGAAAAACTGTTTTTT; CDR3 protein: CASSLGISNEKLFF
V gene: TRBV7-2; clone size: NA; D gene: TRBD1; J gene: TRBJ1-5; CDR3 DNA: TGTGCCAGCAGCCAACAGGGGTTGCAGCCCCAGCATTTT; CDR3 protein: CASSQQGLQPQHF
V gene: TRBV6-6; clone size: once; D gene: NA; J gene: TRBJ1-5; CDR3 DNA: TGTGCCAGCAGTCTTTACAGGGCAGATCAGCCCCAGCATTTT; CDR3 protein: CASSLYRADQPQHF
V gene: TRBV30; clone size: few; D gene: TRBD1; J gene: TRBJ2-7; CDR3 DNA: TGTGCCTGGAGTCGGGACAGCCAAAGCCACGAGCAGTACTTC; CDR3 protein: CAWSRDSQSHEQYF
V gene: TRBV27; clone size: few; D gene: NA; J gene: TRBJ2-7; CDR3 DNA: TGTGCCAGCAGTTGGAGGCAGGGAAGCGAGCAGTACTTC; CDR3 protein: CASSWRQGSEQYF
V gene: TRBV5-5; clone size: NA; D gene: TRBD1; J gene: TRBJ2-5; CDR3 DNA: TGTGCCAGCAGCTCAACCCCGGGACAGCAAGAGACCCAGTACTTC; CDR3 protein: CASSSTPGQQETQYF
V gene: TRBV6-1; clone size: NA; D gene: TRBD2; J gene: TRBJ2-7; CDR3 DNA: TGTGCCAGCAGTGAGCTAGCGGCCTACGAGCAGTACTTC; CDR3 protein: CASSELAAYEQYF
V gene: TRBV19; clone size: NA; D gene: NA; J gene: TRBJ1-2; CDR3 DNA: TGTGCCAGTAGTATCTGGAGCGGTCTGGGGGGCGCAAGCTATGGCTACACCTTC; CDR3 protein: CASSIWSGLGGASYGYTF
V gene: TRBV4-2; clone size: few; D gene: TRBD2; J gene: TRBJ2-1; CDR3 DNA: TGTGCCAGCAGCCTCTTTACCACCGGGACTAGCGGATACAATGAGCAGTTCTTC; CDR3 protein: CASSLFTTGTSGYNEQFF
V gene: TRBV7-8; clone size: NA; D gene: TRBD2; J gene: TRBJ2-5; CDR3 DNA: TGTGCCAGCAGCTTAGGACTAGCGGGAGTTAATCGGCGAGAGACCCAGTACTTC; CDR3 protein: CASSLGLAGVNRRETQYF
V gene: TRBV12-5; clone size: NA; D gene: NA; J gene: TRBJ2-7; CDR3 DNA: TGTGCTAGTGGGCCCTCAGGGGACTACGAGCAGTACTTC; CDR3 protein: CASGPSGDYEQYF
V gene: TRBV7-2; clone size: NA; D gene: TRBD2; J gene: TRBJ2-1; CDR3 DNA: TGTGCCAGCAGCACACAGGGGACTAGCGGGATCAATGAGCAGTTCTTC; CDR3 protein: CASSTQGTSGINEQFF
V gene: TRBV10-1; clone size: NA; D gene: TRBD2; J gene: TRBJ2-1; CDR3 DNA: TGCGCCAGCAGTGAAGTCCCTAGCGGGAGCAGCAATGAGCAGTTCTTC; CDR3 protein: CASSEVPSGSSNEQFF
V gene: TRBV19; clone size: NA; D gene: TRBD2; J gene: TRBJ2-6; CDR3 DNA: TGTGCCAGTAGTATAGATCTCGCGGGAGTAAAAAGGTCTGGGGCCAACGTCCTGACTTTC; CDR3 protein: CASSIDLAGVKRSGANVLTF
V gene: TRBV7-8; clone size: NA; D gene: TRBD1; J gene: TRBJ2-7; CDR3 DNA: TGTGCCAGCAGCTCCTGGGGACAGGGGTCCTACGAGCAGTACTTC; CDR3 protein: CASSSWGQGSYEQYF
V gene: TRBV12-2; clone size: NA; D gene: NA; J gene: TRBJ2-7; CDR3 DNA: TGTGCAAGTCGACGAGCGCAGTACTTC; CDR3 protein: CASRRAQYF
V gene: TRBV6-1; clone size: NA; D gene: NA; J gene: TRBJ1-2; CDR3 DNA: TGTGCCAGCAGTGCAGGGACTCTCTACACCTTC; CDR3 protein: CASSAGTLYTF
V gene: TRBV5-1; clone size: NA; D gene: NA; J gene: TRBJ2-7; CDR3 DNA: TGCGCCAGCAGCCGCGGCGGCTACTACGAGCAGTACTTC; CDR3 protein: CASSRGGYYEQYF
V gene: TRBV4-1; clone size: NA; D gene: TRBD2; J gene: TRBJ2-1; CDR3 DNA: TGCGCCAGCAGCCAAGGGGACTTAGCGGGAAACTCCTACAATGAGCAGTTCTTC; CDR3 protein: CASSQGDLAGNSYNEQFF
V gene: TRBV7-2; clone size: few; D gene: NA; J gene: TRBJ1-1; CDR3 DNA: TGTGCCAGCAGCTTGAGACGGCCGAACACTGAAGCTTTCTTT; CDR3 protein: CASSLRRPNTEAFF
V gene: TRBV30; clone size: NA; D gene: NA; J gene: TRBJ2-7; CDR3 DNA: TGTGCCTGGACTTACAACTCCTACGAGCAGTACTTC; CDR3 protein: CAWTYNSYEQYF
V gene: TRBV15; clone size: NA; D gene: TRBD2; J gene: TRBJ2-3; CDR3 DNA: TGTGCCACCAGCCGGCGGGGGAGAGATACGCAGTATTTT; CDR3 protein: CATSRRGRDTQYF
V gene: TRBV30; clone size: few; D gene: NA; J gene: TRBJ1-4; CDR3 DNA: TGTGCCTGGAGTGTAATGCGGGGTAGGAATAAGCTGTTTTTT; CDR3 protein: CAWSVMRGRNKLFF
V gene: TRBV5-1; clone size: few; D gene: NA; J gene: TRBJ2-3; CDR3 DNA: TGCGCCAGCAGCGCCTCTGGGCGGGACGCAGATACGCAGTATTTT; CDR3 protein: CASSASGRDADTQYF
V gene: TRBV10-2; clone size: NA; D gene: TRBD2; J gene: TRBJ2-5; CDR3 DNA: TGCGCCAGCAGTGAGTACCCCGGACTAGCTGGACAAGAGACCCAGTACTTC; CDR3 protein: CASSEYPGLAGQETQYF
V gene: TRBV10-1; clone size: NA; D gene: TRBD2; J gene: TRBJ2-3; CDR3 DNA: TGCGCCAGCAGTGCCACGGGAGGCGGAGATACGCAGTATTTT; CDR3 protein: CASSATGGGDTQYF
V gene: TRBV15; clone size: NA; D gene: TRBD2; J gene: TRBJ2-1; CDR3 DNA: TGTGCCACCAGCAGAGAAGGATCGGTGGCTAGCGGGAGGGAAAGTGAGCAGTTCTTC; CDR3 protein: CATSREGSVASGRESEQFF
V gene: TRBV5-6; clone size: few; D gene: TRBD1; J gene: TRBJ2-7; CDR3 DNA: TGTGCCAGCAGCTCGACCGGGACAGGGGACTACGAGCAGTACTTC; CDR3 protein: CASSSTGTGDYEQYF
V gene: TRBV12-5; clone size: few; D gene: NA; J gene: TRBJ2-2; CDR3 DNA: TGTGCTAGTGTCCCATCGACAGGCTTGAACACCGGGGAGCTGTTTTTT; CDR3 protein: CASVPSTGLNTGELFF
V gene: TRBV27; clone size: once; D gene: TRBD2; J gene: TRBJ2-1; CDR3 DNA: TGTGCCAGCACTTCTAAGTCTGGACTAGCCCCTATATACAATGAGCAGTTCTTC; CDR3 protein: CASTSKSGLAPIYNEQFF